The next 9 T cell receptor beta chains were all read from a single sample in a study of cytomegalovirus exposure and HLA in healthy donors (dated by TCRdb to about 2017). The library was generated by the immunoSEQ multiplex PCR assay. The multiplex PCR relied on a mix of 60 forward primers for TCR Vbeta segments and 13 reverse primers for TCR Jbeta segments. TCRdb limited this immuneACCESS table to in-frame rearrangements with V and J called. A share of clones is missing; checked studies link under half to unresolved V genes, and the rest is unexplained. This sample has approximately 90,000 clones in its table, and 85% of those were observed once. The top ten hold approximately 7.4% of the sample. Sequencing used PBMCs. These receptors were collected from a man in his forties in good health and CMV-seropositive.

The rearrangement links TRBV19 to TRBJ1-3; weak D call: TRBD1 (5 bases). Trimming took 7 bases from V and 0 from J, leaving 13 bases between them. CDR1 is LNHDA and CDR2 is SQIVND in the germline V gene (reference sequence). The CDR3 contains 15 residues. The DNA of the CDR3 is TGTGCCAGTACGAAGGGGCTTCTCTCTGGAAACACCATATATTTT. This translates into CASTKGLLSGNTIYF.

This clone was seen a single time. The rearrangement uses TRBV30 and TRBJ1-3, with 9 nucleotides matching TRBD1. The CDR3 has 17 residues. CDR1 is GTSNPN, CDR2 SVGIG, per germline (reference sequence). The V gene end was trimmed by 2 bases and the J gene end by 4 bases; junction bases not matched to a gene: 12. CDR3 amino acids: CAWSRSRQGGLGNTIYF. CDR3 bases: TGTGCCTGGAGTCGCTCCCGACAGGGGGGCCTCGGAAACACCATATATTTT. Supplemented by reference TRBV30 and TRBJ1-3, the full variable domain reads SQTIHQWPATLVQPVGSPLSLECTVEGTSNPNLYWYRQAAGRGLQLLFYSVGIGQISSEVPQNLSASRPQDRQFILSSKKLLLSDSGFYLCAWSRSRQGGLGNTIYFGEGSWLTVV.

This clone occurred once. The rearrangement uses TRBV11-1 and TRBJ1-4; tentative D call: TRBD1 (5 bases). With 0 bases removed from V and 0 bases from J, the gap between germline ends came to 5 bases. The CDR3 is 15 residues long. Germline assignment: CDR1 SGHAT and CDR2 FQDESV (reference sequence). The DNA for the CDR3 is TGTGCCAGCAGCTTAGCAGGGGCAACTAATGAAAAACTGTTTTTT. Its protein is CASSLAGATNEKLFF.

This chain links TRBV6-6 with TRBJ2-7; a possible D gene is TRBD2 (6 bases). This CDR3 is 16 amino acids long. Germline V CDR1 and CDR2: MNHNY, SVGAGI (reference sequence). The V gene lost 2 bases and the J gene lost 1 base, with 15 bases spanning the gap. Here the CDR3 reads CASSYPPSGRSYEQYF. CDR3 in DNA: TGTGCCAGCAGTTACCCGCCCAGCGGGCGATCCTACGAGCAGTACTTC.

The genes are TRBV5-6 and TRBJ2-2; 10 positions agree with TRBD2. Trimming at V came to 6 bases and at J to 1 base, leaving 3 bases not matched to a gene. The CDR3 has 15 amino acids. Germline V lookup: CDR1 SGHDT, CDR2 YYEEEE. The CDR3, as DNA: TGTGCCAGCACCAGACTAGCGGGGAACACCGGGGAGCTGTTTTTT. Its translation is CASTRLAGNTGELFF.

V and J are TRBV5-4 and TRBJ2-5; TRBD2 is a possible D gene (6 bases). V lost 7 bases to trimming and J lost 0 bases, with 10 bases between them. This CDR3 has 13 residues. Per germline, CDR1 SGHNT and CDR2 YYREEE (reference sequence). CDR3 region: CASAGGYQETQYF. Here the CDR3 DNA reads TGTGCCAGCGCCGGGGGATACCAAGAGACCCAGTACTTC.

This chain joins TRBV10-2 and TRBJ1-6, with TRBD1 as a possible D gene (6 bases). CDR1 is WSHSY, CDR2 SAAADI, per germline. The V end was cut by 3 bases, the J end by 4 bases, with 10 bases between. The CDR3 spans 15 residues. The CDR3 loop is CASSDGDTYNSPLHF. The CDR3, as DNA: TGCGCCAGCAGTGACGGGGACACGTATAATTCACCCCTCCACTTT.

The V and J genes are TRBV29-1 and TRBJ2-5; possibly TRBD2 for D (5 bases). From germline, CDR1 is SQVTM and CDR2 ANQGSEA. V gave up 4 bases and J gave up 5 bases, with 11 bases separating them. This CDR3 has 12 amino acids. CDR3 in amino acids: CSVVVTGETQYF. For the CDR3, the DNA is TGCAGCGTTGTAGTTACGGGGGAGACCCAGTACTTC. The full variable domain, completed using reference TRBV29-1 and TRBJ2-5, is SAVISQKPSRDICQRGTSLTIQCQVDSQVTMMFWYRQQPGQSLTLIATANQGSEATYESGFVIDKFPISRPNLTFSTLTVSNMSPEDSSIYLCSVVVTGETQYFGPGTRLLVL.

The J gene is TRBJ1-1, the V gene TRBV7-9; D perhaps matches TRBD1 (6 bases). With 0 bases removed from V and 0 bases from J, the gap between germline ends came to 8 bases. Germline V gene lookup returns CDR1 SEHNR and CDR2 FQNEAQ (reference sequence). CDR3 length: 15 residues. Written as DNA, the CDR3 is TGTGCCAGCAGCTTAGCCGGGACAATGAACACTGAAGCTTTCTTT. This sequence encodes CASSLAGTMNTEAFF.